Listed below are T cell receptor beta chains from one sample, sequenced in a study of cytomegalovirus exposure and HLA in healthy donors. Some clones are missing from TCRdb's copy, which holds only in-frame ones; the method was immunoSEQ multiplex PCR. The repertoire holds 200,000 to 250,000 clones, about three quarters seen once, with approximately 2.6% in the top ten. The specimen was PBMCs. The receptors stem from a woman aged 55-75 years in good health and CMV-seropositive. Each CDR3 is given with its conserved first and last residue. D genes are given only for firm matches. Part of the rows lack a size; the others show once, few, many or a class for expanded clones.

v_call: TRBV5-5; d_call: TRBD2; j_call: TRBJ2-5; clone_size: NA; cdr3_nt: TGTGCCAGCAGCTTTAATAGCGGGGTCTCCCAAGAGACCCAGTACTTC; cdr3_aa: CASSFNSGVSQETQYF
v_call: TRBV19; d_call: TRBD1; j_call: TRBJ2-5; clone_size: NA; cdr3_nt: TGTGCCAGTAGTATAGGACAGGGAAAAATCCAAGAGACCCAGTACTTC; cdr3_aa: CASSIGQGKIQETQYF
v_call: TRBV28; d_call: NA; j_call: TRBJ2-4; clone_size: NA; cdr3_nt: TGTGCCAGCACCCCCGGCGGCGGGGACATTCAGTACTTC; cdr3_aa: CASTPGGGDIQYF
v_call: TRBV7-3; d_call: NA; j_call: TRBJ1-1; clone_size: NA; cdr3_nt: TGTGCCAGCAGCCGCGACAGTAGTAACACTGAAGCTTTCTTT; cdr3_aa: CASSRDSSNTEAFF
v_call: TRBV6-5; d_call: NA; j_call: TRBJ1-4; clone_size: NA; cdr3_nt: TGTGCCAGCCGACGATCGGGACATAACGAAAAACTGTTTTTT; cdr3_aa: CASRRSGHNEKLFF
v_call: TRBV19; d_call: TRBD1; j_call: TRBJ1-6; clone_size: NA; cdr3_nt: TGTGCCAGTAGGGGACAGAGCTCCTATAATTCACCCCTCCACTTT; cdr3_aa: CASRGQSSYNSPLHF
v_call: TRBV27; d_call: NA; j_call: TRBJ2-3; clone_size: NA; cdr3_nt: TGTGCCAGCAGTTTGTCATACAGGGCAGTGAGCACAGATACGCAGTATTTT; cdr3_aa: CASSLSYRAVSTDTQYF
v_call: TRBV11-2; d_call: TRBD2; j_call: TRBJ2-3; clone_size: NA; cdr3_nt: TGTGCCAGCAGCCGCGGGGGGTCAACAGATACGCAGTATTTT; cdr3_aa: CASSRGGSTDTQYF
v_call: TRBV7-2; d_call: TRBD2; j_call: TRBJ2-7; clone_size: NA; cdr3_nt: TGTGCCAGCAGCTTACTGACTAGCGGGGAGCAGTACTTC; cdr3_aa: CASSLLTSGEQYF
v_call: TRBV7-2; d_call: TRBD1; j_call: TRBJ1-1; clone_size: NA; cdr3_nt: TGTGCCAGCAGCCGCGGACAGGGCTACACTGAAGCTTTCTTT; cdr3_aa: CASSRGQGYTEAFF
v_call: TRBV19; d_call: NA; j_call: TRBJ1-5; clone_size: NA; cdr3_nt: TGTGCCAGTAGTGGGGGGTTTAGGGATCAGCCCCAGCATTTT; cdr3_aa: CASSGGFRDQPQHF
v_call: TRBV5-8; d_call: NA; j_call: TRBJ2-5; clone_size: NA; cdr3_nt: TGTGCCAGCAGAAACTTTATGTTCGGAGTAGCGGAAGAGACCCAGTACTTC; cdr3_aa: CASRNFMFGVAEETQYF
v_call: TRBV5-1; d_call: TRBD1; j_call: TRBJ2-6; clone_size: NA; cdr3_nt: TGCGCCAGCAGCGCCGGGACAGGGGGTCCTGGGGCCAACGTCCTGACTTTC; cdr3_aa: CASSAGTGGPGANVLTF
v_call: TRBV19; d_call: NA; j_call: TRBJ2-2; clone_size: NA; cdr3_nt: TGTGCCAGTAGATTATCACGGGAGACCGGGGAGCTGTTTTTT; cdr3_aa: CASRLSRETGELFF
v_call: TRBV5-1; d_call: TRBD1; j_call: TRBJ2-7; clone_size: NA; cdr3_nt: TGCGCCAGCAGGACACAGGGGACCTACGAGCAGTACTTC; cdr3_aa: CASRTQGTYEQYF
v_call: TRBV5-4; d_call: TRBD2; j_call: TRBJ2-1; clone_size: NA; cdr3_nt: TGTGCCAGCAAGGTAGCGGGGGCCTACAATGAGCAGTTCTTC; cdr3_aa: CASKVAGAYNEQFF
v_call: TRBV28; d_call: TRBD1; j_call: TRBJ2-7; clone_size: few; cdr3_nt: TGTGCCAGCAGCCTAGGGGGACAGGGGACCTACGAGCAGTACTTC; cdr3_aa: CASSLGGQGTYEQYF